A selection of T cell receptor beta chains follows, all from one sample in a study of blood T cell repertoires in COVID-19. The repertoire was sequenced with immunoSEQ multiplex PCR; TCRdb's copy has only in-frame clones and lacks some. The sample records around 99,000 clones, over 70% being singletons. The sequenced material came from peripheral blood. The origin of the receptors is a man in his forties or fifties who had recovered from COVID-19. CDR3s include the opening cysteine and the closing phenylalanine or tryptophan. Each record gives: D gene, V gene, clone size, J gene, CDR3 protein, CDR3 DNA. A D gene is named only where the DNA matches it firmly. Only some rows state a clone size, as once, few, many or a class for expanded clones.

D: TRBD1
V: TRBV7-8
size: once
J: TRBJ1-1
CDR3: CASSSGQPNTEAFF
DNA: TGTGCCAGCAGCTCGGGACAGCCGAACACTGAAGCTTTCTTT

D: -
V: TRBV27
size: -
J: TRBJ1-3
CDR3: CASSFAAVGNTIYF
DNA: TGTGCCAGCAGTTTTGCGGCAGTCGGAAACACCATATATTTT

D: -
V: TRBV6-2/TRBV6-3
size: -
J: TRBJ1-1
CDR3: CASSYQGLNTEAFF
DNA: TGTGCCAGCAGTTACCAGGGGCTGAACACTGAAGCTTTCTTT

D: TRBD2
V: TRBV7-3
size: -
J: TRBJ2-1
CDR3: CASSRLAGGPNEQFF
DNA: TGTGCCAGCAGCCGACTAGCGGGGGGCCCCAATGAGCAGTTCTTC

D: TRBD2
V: TRBV3-1/TRBV3-2
size: many
J: TRBJ2-1
CDR3: CASSPRGGLAGVTSWFF
DNA: TGTGCCAGCAGCCCTCGAGGGGGACTAGCGGGGGTTACCAGTTGGTTCTTC

D: TRBD2
V: TRBV7-2
size: few
J: TRBJ2-1
CDR3: CASSLVLAGGNEQFF
DNA: TGTGCCAGCAGCTTAGTCCTAGCGGGAGGGAATGAGCAGTTCTTC

D: TRBD2
V: TRBV7-9
size: -
J: TRBJ2-3
CDR3: CASSLRSGRPLADTQYF
DNA: TGTGCCAGCAGCTTACGGAGCGGGAGGCCTCTTGCAGATACGCAGTATTTT

D: -
V: TRBV2
size: -
J: TRBJ1-5
CDR3: CASSGLATPNQPQHF
DNA: TGTGCCAGCAGTGGACTCGCGACTCCTAATCAGCCCCAGCATTTT

D: -
V: TRBV6-5
size: -
J: TRBJ1-2
CDR3: CASGLTGSYGYTF
DNA: TGTGCCAGCGGCCTTACAGGGAGCTATGGCTACACCTTC

D: -
V: TRBV9
size: -
J: TRBJ1-1
CDR3: CASSGGGAVRTEAFF
DNA: TGTGCCAGCAGCGGAGGGGGGGCTGTTAGGACTGAAGCTTTCTTT

D: -
V: TRBV18
size: -
J: TRBJ1-1
CDR3: CASSPRDFLSEAFF
DNA: TGTGCCAGCTCACCCCGGGACTTTTTGTCTGAAGCTTTCTTT

D: -
V: TRBV5-1
size: -
J: TRBJ2-7
CDR3: CASSLATAGRSYEQYF
DNA: TGCGCCAGCAGCTTGGCCACGGCAGGGCGCTCCTACGAGCAGTACTTC

D: -
V: TRBV3-1/TRBV3-2
size: once
J: TRBJ2-1
CDR3: CASSYGTNYNEQFF
DNA: TGTGCCAGCAGCTACGGGACAAACTACAATGAGCAGTTCTTC

D: -
V: TRBV6-1
size: -
J: TRBJ1-2
CDR3: CASSEATANYGYTF
DNA: TGTGCCAGCAGTGAAGCGACAGCTAACTATGGCTACACCTTC

D: -
V: TRBV19
size: -
J: TRBJ2-7
CDR3: CASSIADREGDEQYF
DNA: TGTGCCAGTAGTATAGCGGACAGGGAGGGAGACGAGCAGTACTTC

D: -
V: TRBV7-9
size: -
J: TRBJ2-3
CDR3: CASSVSGSLDTQYF
DNA: TGTGCCAGCAGCGTTAGCGGTAGCTTAGATACGCAGTATTTT

D: TRBD1
V: TRBV28
size: -
J: TRBJ2-7
CDR3: CASSFRDRALYEQYF
DNA: TGTGCCAGCAGTTTCCGGGACAGGGCTTTATACGAGCAGTACTTC

D: TRBD2
V: TRBV2
size: -
J: TRBJ2-1
CDR3: CASCRTSGTVSYNEQFF
DNA: TGTGCCAGCTGTAGGACTAGCGGGACCGTCTCCTACAATGAGCAGTTCTTC

D: TRBD2
V: TRBV7-3
size: many
J: TRBJ2-3
CDR3: CASSLAGGSDTQYF
DNA: TGTGCCAGCAGCCTAGCGGGAGGATCAGATACGCAGTATTTT

D: -
V: TRBV7-2
size: -
J: TRBJ2-3
CDR3: CASRRITGPDTQYF
DNA: TGTGCCAGCAGACGAATTACGGGTCCGGATACGCAGTATTTT

D: -
V: TRBV7-9
size: few
J: TRBJ2-4
CDR3: CASSLATEGAKNIQYF
DNA: TGTGCCAGCAGCTTAGCGACGGAGGGGGCCAAAAACATTCAGTACTTC

D: -
V: TRBV5-4
size: -
J: TRBJ2-2
CDR3: CASSKRDTGELFF
DNA: TGTGCCAGCTCTAAGCGTGACACCGGGGAGCTGTTTTTT

D: -
V: TRBV7-3
size: -
J: TRBJ1-6
CDR3: CASSLVGGNSPLHF
DNA: TGTGCCAGCAGCTTAGTGGGGGGTAATTCACCCCTCCACTTT